The text below deals with one T cell receptor (beta chain). The CDR3 extends over 14 amino acids. V lost 5 bases to trimming and J lost 1 base; unmatched junction nucleotides: 2. Germline loops: CDR1 SNHLY, CDR2 FYNNEI. The data were taken from a study of T cell clones after liver transplantation. TCRdb's table, derived via immunoSEQ multiplex PCR, lists solely in-frame clones and lacks some. The table includes roughly 100,000 clones, around four fifths detected once. This clonotype was sampled from a human patient who received a liver transplant. Part of the T cells may come from the graft donor. V usage is TRBV2 and J usage is TRBJ1-5, with TRBD1 identical over 7 bases. This sample comprised CD4+ T cells from blood, obtained 45 to 50 months after liver transplant. CDR3 nucleotide sequence: TGTGCCAGCAGTACAGGGGTGAGCAATCAGCCCCAGCATTTT. It specifies CASSTGVSNQPQHF.